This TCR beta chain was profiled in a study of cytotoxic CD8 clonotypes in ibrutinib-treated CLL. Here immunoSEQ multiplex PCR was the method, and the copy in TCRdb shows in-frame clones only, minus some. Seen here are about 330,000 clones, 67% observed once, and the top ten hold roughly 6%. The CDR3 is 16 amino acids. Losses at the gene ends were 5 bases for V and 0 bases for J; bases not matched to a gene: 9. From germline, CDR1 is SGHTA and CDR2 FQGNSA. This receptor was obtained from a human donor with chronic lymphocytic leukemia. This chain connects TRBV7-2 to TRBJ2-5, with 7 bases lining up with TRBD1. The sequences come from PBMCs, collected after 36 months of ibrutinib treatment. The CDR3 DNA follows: TGTGCCAGCAGCCCGGACAGGCGTTGGTACCAAGAGACCCAGTACTTC. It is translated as CASSPDRRWYQETQYF.